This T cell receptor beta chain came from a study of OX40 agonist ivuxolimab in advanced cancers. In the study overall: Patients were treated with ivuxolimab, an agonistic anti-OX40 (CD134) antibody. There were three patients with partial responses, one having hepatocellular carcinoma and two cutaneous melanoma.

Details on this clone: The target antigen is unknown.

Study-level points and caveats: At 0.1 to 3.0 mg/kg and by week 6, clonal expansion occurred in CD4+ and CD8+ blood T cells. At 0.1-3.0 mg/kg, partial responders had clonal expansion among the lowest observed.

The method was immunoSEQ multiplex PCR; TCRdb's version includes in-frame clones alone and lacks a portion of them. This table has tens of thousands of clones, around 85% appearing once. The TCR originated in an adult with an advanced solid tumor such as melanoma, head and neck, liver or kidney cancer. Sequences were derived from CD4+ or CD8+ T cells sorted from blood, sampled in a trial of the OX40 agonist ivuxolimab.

CDR3 bases: TGCGCCAGCAGCTTGTTATCTAGCGGAGACAATGAGCAGTTCTTC. It is translated as CASSLLSSGDNEQFF. The chain links TRBV5-1 to TRBJ2-1; 7 positions match TRBD2. Germline values: CDR1 SGHRS, CDR2 YFSETQ. Trimming at V came to 1 base and at J to 5 bases, leaving 6 bases not matched to a gene. The length of the CDR3 is 15 residues.